This T cell receptor beta chain originates from a study of CXCR3-negative and CXCR3-positive naive CD8 T cells. General study points: In CXCR3-positive naive cells, the TRB CDR3s were more hydrophobic than in CXCR3-negative naive cells.

Every individual CD8+ T cell subset underwent sorting in triplicate at about 300,000 cells apiece. Remarks on this clonotype: The antigen is not known.

The CDR3 spans 13 residues. From germline, CDR1 is MNHEY and CDR2 SVGAGI. The authors made the TRB cDNA libraries by 5' RACE using UMI labels. TCRdb reprocessed the 5' RACE reads, with one entry per CDR3 protein and no DNA. The specimen's table records 150,000 to 170,000 distinct CDR3 sequences. Sequencing used naive CXCR3+ CD8+ T cells from blood. Subset denoted: CD45RO-CCR7+CD27+CD95- naive CD8+ T cells expressing CXCR3 (TNR3+). V is TRBV6-5 and J is TRBJ1-1. This TCR came from a human donor in good health. Some clones in this sample may be carry-over from other donors' samples. The CDR3 here is CASRLHQNTEAFF.